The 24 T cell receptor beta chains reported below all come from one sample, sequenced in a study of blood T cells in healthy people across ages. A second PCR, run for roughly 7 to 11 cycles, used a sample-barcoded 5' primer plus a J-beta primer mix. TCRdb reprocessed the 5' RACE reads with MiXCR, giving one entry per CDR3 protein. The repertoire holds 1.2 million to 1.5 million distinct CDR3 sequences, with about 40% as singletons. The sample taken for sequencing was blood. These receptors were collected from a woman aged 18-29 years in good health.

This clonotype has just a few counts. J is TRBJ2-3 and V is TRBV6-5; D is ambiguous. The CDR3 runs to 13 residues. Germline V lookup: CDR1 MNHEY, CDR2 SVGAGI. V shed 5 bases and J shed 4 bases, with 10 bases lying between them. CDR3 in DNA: TGTGCCAGCAGTCCCCACAATTCAGATACGCAGTATTTT. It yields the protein CASSPHNSDTQYF.

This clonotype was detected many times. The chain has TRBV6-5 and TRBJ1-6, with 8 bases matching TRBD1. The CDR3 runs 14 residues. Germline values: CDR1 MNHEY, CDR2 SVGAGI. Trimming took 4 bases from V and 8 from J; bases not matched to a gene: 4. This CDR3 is CASSFDRGYSPLHF. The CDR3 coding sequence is TGTGCCAGCAGTTTTGACAGGGGATATTCACCCCTCCACTTT.

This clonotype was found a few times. CDR3 sequence: CATSDPGLAGYNEQFF. In nucleotides, the CDR3 is TGTGCCACCAGTGATCCGGGACTAGCGGGTTACAATGAGCAGTTCTTC. The rearrangement joins TRBV24-1 to TRBJ2-1; 12 bases align to TRBD2. Germline-derived CDR1 and CDR2 are KGHDR and SFDVKD. The CDR3 is made up of 16 amino acids. V trimming: 3 bases; J trimming: 4 bases; junction bases outside the gene matches: 3.

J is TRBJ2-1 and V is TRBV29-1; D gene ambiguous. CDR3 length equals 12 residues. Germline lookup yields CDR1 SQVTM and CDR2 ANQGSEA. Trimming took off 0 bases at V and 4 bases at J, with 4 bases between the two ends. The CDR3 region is CSVEDGYNEQFF. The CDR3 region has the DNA TGCAGCGTTGAAGACGGTTACAATGAGCAGTTCTTC.

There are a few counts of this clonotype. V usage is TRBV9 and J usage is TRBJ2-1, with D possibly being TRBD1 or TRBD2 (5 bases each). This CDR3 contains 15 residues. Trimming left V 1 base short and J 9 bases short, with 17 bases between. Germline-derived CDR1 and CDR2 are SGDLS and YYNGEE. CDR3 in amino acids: CASSVIFNGAGEQFF. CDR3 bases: TGTGCCAGCAGCGTAATATTTAATGGGGCGGGTGAGCAGTTCTTC.

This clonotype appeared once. Written as DNA, the CDR3 is TGTGCCAGCAGTTACCGCTATAGCGGGAGAGGGTACGAGCAGTACTTC. Residues: CASSYRYSGRGYEQYF. The chain uses TRBV6-2 or TRBV6-3 and TRBJ2-7; 9 bases line up with TRBD2. The CDR3 extends over 16 amino acids. Germline lookup yields CDR1 MNHEY and CDR2 SVGEGT. The junction had 9 bases not matched to a gene; V was cut back by 2 bases and J by 4 bases.

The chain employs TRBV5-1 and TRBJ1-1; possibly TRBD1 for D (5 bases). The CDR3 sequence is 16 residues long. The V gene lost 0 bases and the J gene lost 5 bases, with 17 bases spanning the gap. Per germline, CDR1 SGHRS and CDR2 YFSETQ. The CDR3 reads CASSLGGGGTGTEAFF. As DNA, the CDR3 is TGCGCCAGCAGCTTGGGGGGCGGGGGGACCGGGACTGAAGCTTTCTTT.

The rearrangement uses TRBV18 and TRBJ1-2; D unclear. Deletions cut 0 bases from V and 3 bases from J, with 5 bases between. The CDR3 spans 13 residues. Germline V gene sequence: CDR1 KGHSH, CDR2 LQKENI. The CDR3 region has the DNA TGTGCCAGCTCACCACCGCGGCACTATGGCTACACCTTC. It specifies CASSPPRHYGYTF.

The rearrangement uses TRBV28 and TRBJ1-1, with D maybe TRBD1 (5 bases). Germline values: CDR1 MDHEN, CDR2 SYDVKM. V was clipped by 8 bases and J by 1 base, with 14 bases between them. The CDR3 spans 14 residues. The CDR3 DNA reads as TGTGCCAGCGGCCTCCCGCAGGGGAACACTGAAGCTTTCTTT. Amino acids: CASGLPQGNTEAFF.

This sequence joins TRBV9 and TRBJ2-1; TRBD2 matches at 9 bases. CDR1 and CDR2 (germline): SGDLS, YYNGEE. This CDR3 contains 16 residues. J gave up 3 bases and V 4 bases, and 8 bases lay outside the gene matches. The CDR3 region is CASSPSSGTHYNEQFF. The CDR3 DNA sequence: TGTGCCAGCAGCCCCTCTAGCGGGACCCACTACAATGAGCAGTTCTTC. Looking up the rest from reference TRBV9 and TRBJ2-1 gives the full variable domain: DSGVTQTPKHLITATGQRVTLRCSPRSGDLSVYWYQQSLDQGLQFLIQYYNGEERAKGNILERFSAQQFPDLHSELNLSSLELGDSALYFCASSPSSGTHYNEQFFGPGTRLTVL.

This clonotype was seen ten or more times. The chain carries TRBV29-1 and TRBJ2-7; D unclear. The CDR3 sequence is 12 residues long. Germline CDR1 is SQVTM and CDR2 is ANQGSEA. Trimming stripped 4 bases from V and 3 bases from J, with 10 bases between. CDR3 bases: TGCAGCGTTGGTTCGGGTTTCTACGAGCAGTACTTC. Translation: CSVGSGFYEQYF.

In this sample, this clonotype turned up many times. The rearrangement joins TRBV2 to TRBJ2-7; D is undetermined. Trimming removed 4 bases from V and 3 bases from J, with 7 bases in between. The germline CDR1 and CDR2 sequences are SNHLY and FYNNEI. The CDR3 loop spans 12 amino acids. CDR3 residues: CASSVTLYEQYF. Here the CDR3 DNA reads TGTGCCAGCAGTGTTACCCTCTACGAGCAGTACTTC.

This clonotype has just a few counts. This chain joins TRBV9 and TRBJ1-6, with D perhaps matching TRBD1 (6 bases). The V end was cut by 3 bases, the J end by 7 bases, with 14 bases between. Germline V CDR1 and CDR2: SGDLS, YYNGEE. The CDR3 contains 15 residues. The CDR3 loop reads CASSGTAGRNSPLHF. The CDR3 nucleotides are TGTGCCAGCAGCGGGACAGCGGGCAGAAATTCACCCCTCCACTTT.

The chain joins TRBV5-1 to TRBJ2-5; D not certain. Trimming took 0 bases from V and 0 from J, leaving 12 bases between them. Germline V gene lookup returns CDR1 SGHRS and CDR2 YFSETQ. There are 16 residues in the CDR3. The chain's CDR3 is CASSLAPGRNQETQYF. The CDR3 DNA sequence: TGCGCCAGCAGCTTGGCACCGGGCCGAAACCAAGAGACCCAGTACTTC.

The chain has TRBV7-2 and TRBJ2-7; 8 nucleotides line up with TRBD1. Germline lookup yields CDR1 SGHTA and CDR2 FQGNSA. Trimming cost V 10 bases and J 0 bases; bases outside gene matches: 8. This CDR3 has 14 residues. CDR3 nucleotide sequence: TGTGCCACCAGAGACAGGGGAAGCTCCTACGAGCAGTACTTC. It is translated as CATRDRGSSYEQYF.

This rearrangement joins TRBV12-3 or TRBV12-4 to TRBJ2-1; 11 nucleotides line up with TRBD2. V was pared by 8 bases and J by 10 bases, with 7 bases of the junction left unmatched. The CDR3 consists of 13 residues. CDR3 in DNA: TGTGCCAGCGTGCTAGCGGGAGGAGGAGAGCAGTTCTTC. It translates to CASVLAGGGEQFF.

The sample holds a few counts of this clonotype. The DNA for the CDR3 is TGCAGTGCTGCAACTGGAGCAGATACGCAGTATTTT. Translation gives CSAATGADTQYF. The chain joins TRBV20-1 to TRBJ2-3, with D uncertain. CDR3 length: 12 amino acids. With 5 bases removed from V and 4 bases from J, the gap between germline ends came to 10 bases. Per the germline V gene, CDR1 is DFQATT and CDR2 is SNEGSKA (reference sequence).

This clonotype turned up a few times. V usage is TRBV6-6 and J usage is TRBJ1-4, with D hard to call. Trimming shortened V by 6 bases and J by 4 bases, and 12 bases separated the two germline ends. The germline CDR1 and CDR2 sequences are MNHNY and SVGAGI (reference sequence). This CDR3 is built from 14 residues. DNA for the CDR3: TGTGCCAGCAGAGAAGGTTACGGTAATGAAAAACTGTTTTTT. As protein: CASREGYGNEKLFF.

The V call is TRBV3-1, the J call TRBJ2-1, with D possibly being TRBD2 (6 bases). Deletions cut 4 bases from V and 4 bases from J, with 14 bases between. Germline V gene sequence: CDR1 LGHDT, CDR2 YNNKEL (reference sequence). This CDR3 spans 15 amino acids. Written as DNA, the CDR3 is TGTGCCAGCAGCCCGGGGACTCAAAATTACAATGAGCAGTTCTTC. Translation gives CASSPGTQNYNEQFF.

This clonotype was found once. The CDR3: CASSRQGGTPVSTDTQYF. CDR3 in DNA: TGTGCCAGCAGCCGGCAAGGCGGGACACCTGTAAGTACAGATACGCAGTATTTT. The chain employs TRBV4-2 and TRBJ2-3, with D possibly called TRBD1 or TRBD2 (6 bases each). The V end lost 4 bases, the J end lost 3 bases, and 23 bases lay between the germline ends. Germline lookup yields CDR1 LGHNA and CDR2 YNFKEQ. This CDR3 contains 18 residues.

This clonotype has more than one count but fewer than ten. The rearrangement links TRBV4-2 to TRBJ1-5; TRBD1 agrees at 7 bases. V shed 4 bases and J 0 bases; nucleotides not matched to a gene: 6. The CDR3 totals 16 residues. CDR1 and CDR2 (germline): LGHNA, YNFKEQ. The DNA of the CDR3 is TGTGCCAGCAGCCCCACCGACAGGGATAGCAATCAGCCCCAGCATTTT. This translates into CASSPTDRDSNQPQHF.

The chain's CDR3 is CSARDYPLSNEQFF. DNA of the CDR3: TGCAGTGCTAGAGATTACCCTCTGAGCAATGAGCAGTTCTTC. This chain uses TRBV20-1 with TRBJ2-1; D unclear. With 0 bases removed from V and 6 bases from J, the gap between germline ends came to 12 bases. CDR3 length: 14 amino acids. The germline V gene encodes CDR1 DFQATT and CDR2 SNEGSKA (reference sequence).

The CDR3 spells CASSLLGLAGGGEQFF. CDR3 nucleotide sequence: TGTGCCAGCAGCCTCCTGGGGCTAGCGGGAGGGGGTGAGCAGTTCTTC. The rearrangement joins TRBV5-5 to TRBJ2-1; 12 positions match TRBD2. Germline CDR1 reads SGHKS; CDR2 reads YYEKEE (reference sequence). The CDR3 runs to 16 residues. V gave up 4 bases and J gave up 9 bases; unmatched junction bases: 11.

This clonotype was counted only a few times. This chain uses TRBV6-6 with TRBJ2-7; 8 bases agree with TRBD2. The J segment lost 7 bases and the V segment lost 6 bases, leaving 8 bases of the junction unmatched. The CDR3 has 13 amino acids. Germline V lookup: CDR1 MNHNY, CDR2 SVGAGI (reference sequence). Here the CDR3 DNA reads TGTGCCAGCAGGGCAGCGGGAGTGGAAGAGCAGTACTTC. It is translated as CASRAAGVEEQYF.